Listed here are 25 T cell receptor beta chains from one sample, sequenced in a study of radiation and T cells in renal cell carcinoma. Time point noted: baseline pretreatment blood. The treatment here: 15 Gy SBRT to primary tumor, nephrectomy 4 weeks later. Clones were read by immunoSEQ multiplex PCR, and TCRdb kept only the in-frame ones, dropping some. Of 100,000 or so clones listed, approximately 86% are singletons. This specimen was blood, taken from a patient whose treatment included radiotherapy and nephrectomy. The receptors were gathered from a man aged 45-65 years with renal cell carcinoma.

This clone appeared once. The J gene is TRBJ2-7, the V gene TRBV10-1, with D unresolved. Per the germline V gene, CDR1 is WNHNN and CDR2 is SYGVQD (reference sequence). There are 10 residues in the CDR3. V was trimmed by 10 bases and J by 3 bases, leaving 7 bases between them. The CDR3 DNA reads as TGCGCCAATACAGTCTACGAGCAGTACTTC. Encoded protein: CANTVYEQYF.

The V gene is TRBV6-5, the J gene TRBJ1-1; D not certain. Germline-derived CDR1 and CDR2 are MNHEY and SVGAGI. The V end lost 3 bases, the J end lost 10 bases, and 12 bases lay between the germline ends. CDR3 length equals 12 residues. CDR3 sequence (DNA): TGTGCCAGCAGTTATTCTGGAGGGATAGCTTTCTTT. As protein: CASSYSGGIAFF.

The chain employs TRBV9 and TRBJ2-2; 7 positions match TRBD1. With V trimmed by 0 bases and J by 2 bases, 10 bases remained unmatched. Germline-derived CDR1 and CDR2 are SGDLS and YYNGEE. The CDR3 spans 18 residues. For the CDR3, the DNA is TGTGCCAGCAGCGTAGGACAGGGTTTAATGGCAAACACCGGGGAGCTGTTTTTT. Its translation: CASSVGQGLMANTGELFF.

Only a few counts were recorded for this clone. The CDR3 sequence is CSVVHGYEQYF. The DNA of the CDR3 is TGCAGCGTTGTCCACGGCTACGAGCAGTACTTC. This sequence joins TRBV29-1 and TRBJ2-7; D remains unclear. The germline CDR1 and CDR2 sequences are SQVTM and ANQGSEA. V was clipped by 4 bases and J by 3 bases, with 7 bases between them. The CDR3 length is 11 residues.

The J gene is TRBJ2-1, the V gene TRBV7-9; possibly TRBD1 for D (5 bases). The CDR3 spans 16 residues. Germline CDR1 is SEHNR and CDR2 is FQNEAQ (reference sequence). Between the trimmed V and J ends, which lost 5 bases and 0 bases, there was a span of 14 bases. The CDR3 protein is CASSQRSGYSYNEQFF. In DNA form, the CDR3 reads TGTGCCAGCAGCCAAAGGTCAGGGTACTCCTACAATGAGCAGTTCTTC.

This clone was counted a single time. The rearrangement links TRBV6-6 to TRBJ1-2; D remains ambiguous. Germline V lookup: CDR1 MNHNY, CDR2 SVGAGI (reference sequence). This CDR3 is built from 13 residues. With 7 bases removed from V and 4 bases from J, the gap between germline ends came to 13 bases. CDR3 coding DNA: TGTGCCAGCATCCAACCGGGAGCCTATGGCTACACCTTC. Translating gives CASIQPGAYGYTF.

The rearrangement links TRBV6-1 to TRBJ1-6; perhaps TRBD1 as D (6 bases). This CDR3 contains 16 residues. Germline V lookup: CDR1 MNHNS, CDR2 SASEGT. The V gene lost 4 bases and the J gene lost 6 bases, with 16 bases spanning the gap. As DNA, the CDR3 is TGTGCCAGCAGTGTAGGGATGGGGGGGCGTAATTCACCCCTCCACTTT. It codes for CASSVGMGGRNSPLHF.

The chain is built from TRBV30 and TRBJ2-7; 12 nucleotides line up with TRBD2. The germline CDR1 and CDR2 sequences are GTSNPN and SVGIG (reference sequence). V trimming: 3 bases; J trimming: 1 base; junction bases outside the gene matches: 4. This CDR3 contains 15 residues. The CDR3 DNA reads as TGTGCCTGGAGCGGGCTAGCGGGGGGGTCCTACGAGCAGTACTTC. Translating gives CAWSGLAGGSYEQYF.

The CDR3 sequence: CSAGERGASYEQYF. CDR3 sequence (DNA): TGCAGCGCCGGAGAACGGGGGGCCTCCTACGAGCAGTACTTC. This rearrangement joins TRBV29-1 to TRBJ2-7, with D perhaps matching TRBD2 (7 bases). The V gene's germline CDR1 is SQVTM and CDR2 ANQGSEA. V dropped 7 bases and J dropped 0 bases, with 16 bases sitting between them. The length of the CDR3 is 14 residues.

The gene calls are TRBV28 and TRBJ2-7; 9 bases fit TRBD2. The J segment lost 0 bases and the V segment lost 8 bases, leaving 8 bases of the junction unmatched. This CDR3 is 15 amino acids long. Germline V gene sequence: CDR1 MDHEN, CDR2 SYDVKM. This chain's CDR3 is CASLRPSGASYEQYF. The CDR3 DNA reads TGTGCCAGCCTCCGCCCTAGCGGGGCCTCCTACGAGCAGTACTTC.

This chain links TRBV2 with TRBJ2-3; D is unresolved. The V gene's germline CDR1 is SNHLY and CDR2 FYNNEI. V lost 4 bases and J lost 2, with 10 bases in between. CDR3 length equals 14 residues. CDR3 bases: TGTGCCAGCAGTGGACGGGTCAACACAGATACGCAGTATTTT. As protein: CASSGRVNTDTQYF.

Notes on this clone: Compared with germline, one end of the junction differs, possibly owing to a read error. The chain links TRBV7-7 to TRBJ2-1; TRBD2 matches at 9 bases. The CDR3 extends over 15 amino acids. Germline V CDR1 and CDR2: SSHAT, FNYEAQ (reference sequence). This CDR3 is CASSLQAGGINEQFF. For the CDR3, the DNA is TGTGCTAGCAGCTTACAGGCGGGAGGGATAAATGAGCAGTTCTTC.

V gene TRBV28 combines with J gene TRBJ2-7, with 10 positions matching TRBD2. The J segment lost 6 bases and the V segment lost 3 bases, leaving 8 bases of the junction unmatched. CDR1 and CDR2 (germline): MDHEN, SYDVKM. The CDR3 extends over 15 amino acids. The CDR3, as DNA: TGTGCCAGCAGTTTCCTAGCGGGAGCTCAGGCCGAGCAGTACTTC. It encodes CASSFLAGAQAEQYF.

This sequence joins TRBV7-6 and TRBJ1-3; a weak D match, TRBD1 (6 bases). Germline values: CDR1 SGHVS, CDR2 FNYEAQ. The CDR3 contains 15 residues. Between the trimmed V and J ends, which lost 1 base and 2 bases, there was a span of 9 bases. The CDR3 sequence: CASSLVAGAGNTIYF. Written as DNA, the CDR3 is TGTGCCAGCAGCTTAGTAGCAGGGGCTGGAAACACCATATATTTT.

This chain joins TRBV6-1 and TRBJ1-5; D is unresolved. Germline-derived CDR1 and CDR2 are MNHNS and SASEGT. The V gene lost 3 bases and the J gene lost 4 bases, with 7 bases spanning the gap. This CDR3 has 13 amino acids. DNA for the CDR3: TGTGCCAGCAGTGAGACGAAAAATCAGCCCCAGCATTTT. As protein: CASSETKNQPQHF.

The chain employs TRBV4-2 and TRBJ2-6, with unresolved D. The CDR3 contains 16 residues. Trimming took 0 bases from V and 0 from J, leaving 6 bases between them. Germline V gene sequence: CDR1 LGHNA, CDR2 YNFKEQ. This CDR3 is CASSQDQVSGANVLTF. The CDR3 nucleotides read TGTGCCAGCAGCCAAGATCAGGTCTCTGGGGCCAACGTCCTGACTTTC.

The chain's CDR3 is CASSRALGGYGYTF. CDR3 DNA sequence: TGTGCCAGCAGCCGCGCCCTAGGGGGGTACGGCTACACCTTC. The chain recombines TRBV7-9 with TRBJ1-2; perhaps TRBD1 as D (6 bases). This CDR3 is built from 14 residues. Germline CDR1 is SEHNR and CDR2 is FQNEAQ (reference sequence). Trimming took off 5 bases at V and 8 bases at J, with 18 bases between the two ends. Full variable domain (rest looked up from reference TRBV7-9 and TRBJ1-2): DTGVSQNPRHKITKRGQNVTFRCDPISEHNRLYWYRQTLGQGPEFLTYFQNEAQLEKSRLLSDRFSAERPKGSFSTLEIQRTEQGDSAMYLCASSRALGGYGYTFGSGTRLTVV.

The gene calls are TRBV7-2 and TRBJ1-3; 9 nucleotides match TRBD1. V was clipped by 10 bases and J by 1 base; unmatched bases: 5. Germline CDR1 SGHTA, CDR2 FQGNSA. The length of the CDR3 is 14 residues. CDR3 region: CATRQGGSGNTIYF. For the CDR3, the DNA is TGTGCCACCCGACAGGGGGGGTCTGGAAACACCATATATTTT. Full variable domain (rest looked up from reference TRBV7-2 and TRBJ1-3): GAGVSQSPSNKVTEKGKDVELRCDPISGHTALYWYRQSLGQGLEFLIYFQGNSAPDKSGLPSDRFSAERTGGSVSTLTIQRTQQEDSAVYLCATRQGGSGNTIYFGEGSWLTVV.

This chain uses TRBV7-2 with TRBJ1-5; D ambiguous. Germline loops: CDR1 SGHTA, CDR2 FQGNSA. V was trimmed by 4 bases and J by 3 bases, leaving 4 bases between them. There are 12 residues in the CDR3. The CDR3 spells CASSSNNQPQHF. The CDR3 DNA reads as TGTGCCAGCAGCTCTAACAATCAGCCCCAGCATTTT. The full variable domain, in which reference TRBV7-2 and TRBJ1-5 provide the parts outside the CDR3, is GAGVSQSPSNKVTEKGKDVELRCDPISGHTALYWYRQSLGQGLEFLIYFQGNSAPDKSGLPSDRFSAERTGGSVSTLTIQRTQQEDSAVYLCASSSNNQPQHFGDGTRLSIL.

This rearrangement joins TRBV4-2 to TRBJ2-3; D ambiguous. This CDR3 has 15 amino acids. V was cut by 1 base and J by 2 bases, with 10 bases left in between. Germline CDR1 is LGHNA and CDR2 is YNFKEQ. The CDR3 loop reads CASSQGSDITDTQYF. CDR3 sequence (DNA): TGTGCCAGCAGCCAAGGGTCCGATATCACAGATACGCAGTATTTT.

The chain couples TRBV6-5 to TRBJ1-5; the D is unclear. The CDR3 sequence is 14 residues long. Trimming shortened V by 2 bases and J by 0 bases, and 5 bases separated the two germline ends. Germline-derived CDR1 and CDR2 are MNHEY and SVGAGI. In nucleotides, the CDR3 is TGTGCCAGCAGTTACGATCGTAGCAATCAGCCCCAGCATTTT. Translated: CASSYDRSNQPQHF.

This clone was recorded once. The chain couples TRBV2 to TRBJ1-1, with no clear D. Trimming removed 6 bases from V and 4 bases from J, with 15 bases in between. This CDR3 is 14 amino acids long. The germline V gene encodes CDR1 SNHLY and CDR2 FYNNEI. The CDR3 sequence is CASSPQVMGTEAFF. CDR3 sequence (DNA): TGTGCCAGCAGCCCTCAGGTAATGGGCACTGAAGCTTTCTTT.

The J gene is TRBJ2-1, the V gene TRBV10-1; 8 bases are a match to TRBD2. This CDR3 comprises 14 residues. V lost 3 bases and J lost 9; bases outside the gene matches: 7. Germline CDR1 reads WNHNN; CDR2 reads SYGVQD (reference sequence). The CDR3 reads CASSEVLAGGEQFF. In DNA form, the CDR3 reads TGCGCCAGCAGTGAAGTGCTAGCGGGTGGTGAGCAGTTCTTC.

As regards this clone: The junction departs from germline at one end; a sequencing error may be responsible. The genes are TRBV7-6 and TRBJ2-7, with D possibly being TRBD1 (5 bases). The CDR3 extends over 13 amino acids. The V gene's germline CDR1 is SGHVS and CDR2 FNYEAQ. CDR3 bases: TGTGCCAGCAGCCCGAGAGTGGTCGAGACAGTCCACTTC. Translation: CASSPRVVETVHF.

The CDR3 sequence is CASNIQVYEQYF. DNA of the CDR3: TGTGCCAGCAACATTCAAGTCTACGAGCAGTACTTC. This sequence joins TRBV27 and TRBJ2-7, with D hard to call. Germline loops: CDR1 MNHEY, CDR2 SMNVEV (reference sequence). This CDR3 contains 12 residues. V lost 7 bases to trimming and J lost 3 bases, with 10 bases between them.